These 18 T cell receptor beta chains share one sample of origin, sequenced in a study of blood T cell repertoires in COVID-19. The repertoire was sequenced with immunoSEQ multiplex PCR; TCRdb's copy has only in-frame clones and lacks some. The data contain some 300,000 clones, approximately 89% of them singletons. The sample taken for sequencing was peripheral blood. These receptors all come from a woman aged 25 to 39 who had recovered from COVID-19.

This chain joins TRBV10-1 and TRBJ1-6; D remains unclear. Germline CDR1 reads WNHNN; CDR2 reads SYGVQD (reference sequence). The V end lost 8 bases, the J end lost 7 bases, and 18 bases lay between the germline ends. This CDR3 has 15 residues. CDR3 protein: CASDPSLFRNSPLHF. The DNA of the CDR3 is TGCGCCAGCGATCCTAGCCTTTTCCGGAATTCACCCCTCCACTTT.

The chain couples TRBV6-4 to TRBJ2-1; 11 bases align to TRBD2. V was clipped by 5 bases and J by 6 bases; unmatched bases: 6. Germline CDR1 MRHNA, CDR2 SNTAGT. The CDR3 runs to 15 residues. The CDR3: CASSLAGGNFNEQFF. DNA of the CDR3: TGTGCCAGCAGTTTAGCGGGGGGGAATTTCAATGAGCAGTTCTTC.

The gene calls are TRBV9 and TRBJ1-6; 7 positions agree with TRBD1. The V gene's germline CDR1 is SGDLS and CDR2 YYNGEE. The CDR3 has 15 residues. Trimming cost V 0 bases and J 10 bases; bases outside gene matches: 7. The CDR3 region has the DNA TGTGCCAGCAGCGTAGGAGGGGGCTTTGGGTCACCCCTCCACTTT. It codes for CASSVGGGFGSPLHF.

The genes are TRBV10-3 and TRBJ2-1; possible D gene TRBD2, 5 bases. Trimming stripped 0 bases from V and 0 bases from J, with 12 bases between. This CDR3 has 17 amino acids. Germline lookup yields CDR1 ENHRY and CDR2 SYGVKD. Here the CDR3 reads CAISESRVTSSYNEQFF. CDR3 in DNA: TGTGCCATCAGTGAGTCGAGGGTTACTAGCTCCTACAATGAGCAGTTCTTC.

V and J are TRBV6-1 and TRBJ2-6; D perhaps matches TRBD1 (5 bases). Germline lookup yields CDR1 MNHNS and CDR2 SASEGT. This CDR3 spans 17 amino acids. V was shortened by 2 bases and J by 0 bases, with 11 bases between the two germline ends. Here the CDR3 DNA reads TGTGCCAGCAGTGAAATGGGGCTCAGCTCTGGGGCCAACGTCCTGACTTTC. Residues: CASSEMGLSSGANVLTF.

This sequence joins TRBV29-1 and TRBJ1-2, with D maybe TRBD1 (6 bases). From germline, CDR1 is SQVTM and CDR2 ANQGSEA. With 0 bases removed from V and 4 bases from J, the gap between germline ends came to 9 bases. The CDR3 covers 13 residues. The CDR3 DNA reads as TGCAGCGTTGAAGAAGTCAGGGGCTATGGCTACACCTTC. Translating it yields CSVEEVRGYGYTF.

V usage is TRBV28 and J usage is TRBJ1-5; 7 bases map to TRBD1. In germline, CDR1 is MDHEN, CDR2 SYDVKM. After removal of 6 bases from V and 4 bases from J, the junction contained 6 bases not matched to a gene. This CDR3 contains 14 residues. CDR3 sequence: CASSDRAGNQPQHF. CDR3 nucleotides: TGTGCCAGCAGCGACAGGGCGGGGAATCAGCCCCAGCATTTT.

The rearrangement links TRBV5-1 to TRBJ2-3; TRBD2 agrees at 12 bases. The V and J ends lost 4 bases and 1 base, in that order; junction bases with no gene match: 4. The CDR3 runs 16 residues. From germline, CDR1 is SGHRS and CDR2 YFSETQ. The CDR3 DNA follows: TGCGCCAGCAGCGCTGCTAGCGGGGGGGGCACAGATACGCAGTATTTT. Translated, it gives CASSAASGGGTDTQYF.

The chain carries TRBV3-1 (or the pseudogene TRBV3-2) and TRBJ1-3; the D gene is possibly TRBD1 (6 bases). The V and J ends lost 4 bases and 3 bases respectively, with 13 bases between them. The germline V gene has CDR1 LGHDT and CDR2 YNNKEL (reference sequence). The CDR3 covers 15 residues. The DNA for the CDR3 is TGTGCCAGCAGCCGCGACAGGATGGGTGGAAACACCATATATTTT. Translated, it gives CASSRDRMGGNTIYF.

This chain joins TRBV5-1 and TRBJ2-7; a possible D gene is TRBD1 (5 bases). V lost 0 bases and J 3 bases, leaving 10 bases between the germline ends. The CDR3 is 14 residues long. Germline V gene data show CDR1 as SGHRS and CDR2 as YFSETQ. Here the CDR3 DNA reads TGCGCCAGCAGCTTGGAGCCAGGGCTCTACGAGCAGTACTTC. Protein sequence: CASSLEPGLYEQYF. The full variable domain, its missing parts supplied by reference TRBV5-1 and TRBJ2-7, is KAGVTQTPRYLIKTRGQQVTLSCSPISGHRSVSWYQQTPGQGLQFLFEYFSETQRNKGNFPGRFSGRQFSNSRSEMNVSTLELGDSALYLCASSLEPGLYEQYFGPGTRLTVT.

The J gene is TRBJ1-6, the V gene TRBV7-3, with TRBD1 identical over 11 bases. Trimming took 5 bases from V and 12 from J; bases not matched to a gene: 3. This CDR3 is 13 amino acids long. Germline V gene sequence: CDR1 SGHTA, CDR2 FQGTGA. In DNA form, the CDR3 reads TGTGCCAGCAGCCCAGGGACAGGGGGACCCCTCCACTTT. Protein sequence: CASSPGTGGPLHF.

In DNA, the CDR3 is TGTGCCAGCTCACCACCCTTGAGGGGCACAGATACGCAGTATTTT. The encoded protein is CASSPPLRGTDTQYF. The V and J genes are TRBV18 and TRBJ2-3; perhaps TRBD2 as D (5 bases). V dropped 0 bases and J dropped 1 base, with 8 bases sitting between them. Germline loops: CDR1 KGHSH, CDR2 LQKENI. This CDR3 contains 15 residues.

This rearrangement joins TRBV20-1 to TRBJ1-1, with unresolved D. Germline V gene sequence: CDR1 DFQATT, CDR2 SNEGSKA (reference sequence). V was trimmed by 5 bases and J by 5 bases, leaving 9 bases between them. This CDR3 spans 11 amino acids. This CDR3 reads CSAPTVTEAFF. The CDR3 nucleotides are TGCAGTGCTCCCACAGTGACTGAAGCTTTCTTT.

The gene calls are TRBV18 and TRBJ1-2; 10 bases line up with TRBD1. The CDR3 has 14 amino acids. V dropped 5 bases and J dropped 2; count of bases not matched to a gene: 2. Germline CDR1 is KGHSH and CDR2 is LQKENI. The CDR3: CASSSGQGNYGYTF. For the CDR3, the DNA is TGTGCCAGCTCATCGGGACAGGGGAACTATGGCTACACCTTC.

This rearrangement joins TRBV15 to TRBJ1-2, with D perhaps matching TRBD1 (6 bases). Germline V gene lookup returns CDR1 LNHNV and CDR2 YYDKDF (reference sequence). Trimming shortened V by 0 bases and J by 6 bases, and 20 bases separated the two germline ends. The CDR3 has 17 amino acids. CDR3 DNA: TGTGCCACCAGCAGAGATAAAGGACAGATCTTAAGGGATGGCTACACCTTC. It codes for CATSRDKGQILRDGYTF.

This chain joins TRBV19 and TRBJ2-3, with TRBD2 as a possible D gene (5 bases). Germline lookup yields CDR1 LNHDA and CDR2 SQIVND (reference sequence). The CDR3 totals 16 residues. The ends were cut back, 1 base at V and 0 bases at J, with 11 bases in the middle. The chain's CDR3 is CASSIAGFPSTDTQYF. Here the CDR3 DNA reads TGTGCCAGTAGTATAGCGGGGTTTCCTAGCACAGATACGCAGTATTTT.

J is TRBJ1-2 and V is TRBV28; tentative D call: TRBD1 (5 bases). Between the trimmed V and J ends, which lost 7 bases and 6 bases, there was a span of 18 bases. The CDR3 length is 14 residues. The germline V gene encodes CDR1 MDHEN and CDR2 SYDVKM. The CDR3 reads CASTLGRGRHGYTF. The CDR3 nucleotides read TGTGCCAGCACCCTGGGGAGGGGTCGCCATGGCTACACCTTC.

The chain is built from TRBV12-3 or TRBV12-4 and TRBJ1-1; D uncertain. Trimming pared 3 bases from V and 4 bases from J, leaving 6 bases between. The CDR3 is 12 residues long. The CDR3 DNA reads as TGTGCCAGCAGTTTCAGTCCCACTGAAGCTTTCTTT. This codes for CASSFSPTEAFF.